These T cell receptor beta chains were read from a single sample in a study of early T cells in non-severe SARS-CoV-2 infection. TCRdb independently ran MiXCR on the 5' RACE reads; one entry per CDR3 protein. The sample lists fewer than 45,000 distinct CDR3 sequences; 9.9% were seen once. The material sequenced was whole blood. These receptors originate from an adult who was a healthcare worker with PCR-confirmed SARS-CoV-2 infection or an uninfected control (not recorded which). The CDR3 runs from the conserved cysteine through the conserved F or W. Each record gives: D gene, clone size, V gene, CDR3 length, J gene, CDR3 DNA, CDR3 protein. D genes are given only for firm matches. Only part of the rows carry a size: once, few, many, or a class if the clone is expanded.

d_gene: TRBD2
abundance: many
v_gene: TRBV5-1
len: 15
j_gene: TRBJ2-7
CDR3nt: TGCGCCAGCAGCTTGGGACTAGCGGAGAAGGACGAGCAGTACTTC
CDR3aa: CASSLGLAEKDEQYF

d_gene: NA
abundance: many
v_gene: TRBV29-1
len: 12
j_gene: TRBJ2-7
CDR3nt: TGCAGCGTTGAAGTTGGCGGGACGGTGCAGTACTTC
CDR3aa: CSVEVGGTVQYF

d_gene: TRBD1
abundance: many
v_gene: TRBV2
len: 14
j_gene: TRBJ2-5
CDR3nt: TGTGCCAGCACCAGGACAGGGAATTACGAGACCCAGTACTTC
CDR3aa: CASTRTGNYETQYF

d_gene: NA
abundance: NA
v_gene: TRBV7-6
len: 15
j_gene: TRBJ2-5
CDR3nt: TGTGCCAGCAGCTTGGGTCCAGTAGGGCAAGAGACCCAGTACTTC
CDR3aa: CASSLGPVGQETQYF

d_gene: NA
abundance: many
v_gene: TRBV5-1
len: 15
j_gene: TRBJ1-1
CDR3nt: TGCGCCAGCAGCCCATTGACAGGAGAGAACACTGAAGCTTTCTTT
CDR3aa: CASSPLTGENTEAFF

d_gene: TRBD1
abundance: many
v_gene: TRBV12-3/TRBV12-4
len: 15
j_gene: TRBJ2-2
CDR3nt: TGTGCCAGCAACCCAGGGGGTGTCGACACCGGGGAGCTGTTTTTT
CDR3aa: CASNPGGVDTGELFF

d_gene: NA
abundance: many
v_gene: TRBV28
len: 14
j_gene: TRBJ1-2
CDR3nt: TGTGCCAGCAGCCCCCCACAGGGACATTATGGCTACACCTTC
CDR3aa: CASSPPQGHYGYTF

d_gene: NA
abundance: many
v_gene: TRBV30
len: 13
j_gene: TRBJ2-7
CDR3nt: TGTGCCTGGAGTAGTTTCGGGACCTACGAGCAGTACTTC
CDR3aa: CAWSSFGTYEQYF

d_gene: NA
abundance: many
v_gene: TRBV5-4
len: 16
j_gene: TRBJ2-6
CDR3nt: TGTGCCAGCAGCTTGGGTCAAGAGCCTGGGGCCAACGTCCTGACTTTC
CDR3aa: CASSLGQEPGANVLTF

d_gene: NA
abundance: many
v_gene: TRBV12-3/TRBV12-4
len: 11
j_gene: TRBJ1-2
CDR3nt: TGTGCCAGCAGTTTAGCGGAACGCTACACCTTC
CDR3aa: CASSLAERYTF

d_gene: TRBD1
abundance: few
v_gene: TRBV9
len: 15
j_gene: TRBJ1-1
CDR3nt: TGTGCCAGCAGCGCAACGACAGGGACGAACACTGAAGCTTTCTTT
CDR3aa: CASSATTGTNTEAFF

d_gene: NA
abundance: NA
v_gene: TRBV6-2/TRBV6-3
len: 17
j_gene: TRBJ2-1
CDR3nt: TGTGCCAGCAGTACCCGGTGGCTGACTCACTCCTACAATGAGCAGTTCTTC
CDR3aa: CASSTRWLTHSYNEQFF

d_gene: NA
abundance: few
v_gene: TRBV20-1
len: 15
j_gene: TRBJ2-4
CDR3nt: TGCAGTGCTAGAGATCTGGGCCTAGCCAAAAACATTCAGTACTTC
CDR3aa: CSARDLGLAKNIQYF

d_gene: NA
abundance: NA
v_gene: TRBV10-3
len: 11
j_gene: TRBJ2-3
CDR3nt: TGTGCCATCGGTAGCGCAGATACGCAGTATTTT
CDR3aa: CAIGSADTQYF

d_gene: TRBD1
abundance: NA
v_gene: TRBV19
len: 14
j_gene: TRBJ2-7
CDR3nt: TGTGCCAGTAGTATGGGACAGGCAACCTACGAGCAGTACTTC
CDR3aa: CASSMGQATYEQYF

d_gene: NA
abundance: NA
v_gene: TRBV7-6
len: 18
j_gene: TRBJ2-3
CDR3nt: TGTGCCAGCAGCTTAGGTCAGGCCTCCTACTATAACACAGATACGCAGTATTTT
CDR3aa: CASSLGQASYYNTDTQYF

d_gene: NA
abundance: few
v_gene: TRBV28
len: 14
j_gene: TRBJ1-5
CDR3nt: TGTGCCAGCAGCCCTCAAATTAGCAATCAGCCCCAGCATTTT
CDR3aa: CASSPQISNQPQHF

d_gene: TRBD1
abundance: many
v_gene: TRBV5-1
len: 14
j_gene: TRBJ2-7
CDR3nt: TGCGCCAGCAGCCCTGGGACAGGGAAGGACGAGCAGTACTTC
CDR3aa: CASSPGTGKDEQYF

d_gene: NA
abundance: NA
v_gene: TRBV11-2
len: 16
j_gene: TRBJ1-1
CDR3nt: TGTGCCAGCAGCTTAGTATTAAGAGGGATTGGCACTGAAGCTTTCTTT
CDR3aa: CASSLVLRGIGTEAFF

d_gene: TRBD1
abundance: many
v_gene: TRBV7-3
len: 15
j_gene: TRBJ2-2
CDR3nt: TGTGCCAGCAGCCCGACAGGGGGAATCACCGGGGAGCTGTTTTTT
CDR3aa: CASSPTGGITGELFF

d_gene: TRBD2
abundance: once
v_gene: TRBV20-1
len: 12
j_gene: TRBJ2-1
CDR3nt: TGCAGTGCTAGAGGGGGACTAAACGAGCAGTTCTTC
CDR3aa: CSARGGLNEQFF

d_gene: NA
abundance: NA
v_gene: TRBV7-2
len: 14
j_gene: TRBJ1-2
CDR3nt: TGTGCCAGCAGCTTATGGGACACGGTCTATGGCTACACCTTC
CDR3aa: CASSLWDTVYGYTF

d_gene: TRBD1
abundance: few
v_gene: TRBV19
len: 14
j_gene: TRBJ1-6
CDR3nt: TGTGCCAGTAGAACAGCGGGACAGAGTTCACCCCTCCACTTT
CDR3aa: CASRTAGQSSPLHF

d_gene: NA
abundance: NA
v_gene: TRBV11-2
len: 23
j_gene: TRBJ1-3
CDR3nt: TGTGCCAGCAGCTTAATTAGGGACCTGTTTGGGTCTTTCTCTGACTACTCTGGAAACACCATATATTTT
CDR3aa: CASSLIRDLFGSFSDYSGNTIYF

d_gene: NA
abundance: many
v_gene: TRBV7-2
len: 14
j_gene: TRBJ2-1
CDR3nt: TGTGCCAGCAGCGTCGGACTAAAGGGCAATGAGCAGTTCTTC
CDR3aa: CASSVGLKGNEQFF

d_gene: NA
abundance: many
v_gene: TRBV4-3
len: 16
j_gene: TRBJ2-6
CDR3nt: TGCGCCAGCAGCCAAGATATAGGCTCTGGGGCCAACGTCCTGACTTTC
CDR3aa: CASSQDIGSGANVLTF

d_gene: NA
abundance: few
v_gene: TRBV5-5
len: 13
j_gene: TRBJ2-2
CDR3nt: TGTGCCAGCAGCTGGGCGGGAACCGGGGAGCTGTTTTTT
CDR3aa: CASSWAGTGELFF

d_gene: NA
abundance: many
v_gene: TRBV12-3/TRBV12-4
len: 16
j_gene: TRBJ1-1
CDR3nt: TGTGCCAGCAGTTTAGGTCTAGGGATAGGGAACACTGAAGCTTTCTTT
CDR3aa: CASSLGLGIGNTEAFF

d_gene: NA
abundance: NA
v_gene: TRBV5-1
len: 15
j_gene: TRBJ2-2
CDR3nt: TGCGCCAGCAGCTTGTCAGACACGAACACCGGGGAGCTGTTTTTT
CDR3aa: CASSLSDTNTGELFF

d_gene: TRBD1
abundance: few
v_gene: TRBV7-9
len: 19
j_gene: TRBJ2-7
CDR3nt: TGTGCCAGCAGCTTAGCGCGTGTAGACAGGGGGCGGTCCTCCTACGAGCAGTACTTC
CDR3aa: CASSLARVDRGRSSYEQYF

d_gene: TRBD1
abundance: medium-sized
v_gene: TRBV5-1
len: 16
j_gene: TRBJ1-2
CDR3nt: TGCGCCAGCAGCTTGGATCGCGGACAGGGGGCGCGTGGCTACACCTTC
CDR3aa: CASSLDRGQGARGYTF

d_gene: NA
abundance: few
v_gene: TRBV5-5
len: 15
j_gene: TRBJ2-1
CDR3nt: TGTGCCAGCAGCTTGCAGGGCATGTCGAGGAATGAGCAGTTCTTC
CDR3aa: CASSLQGMSRNEQFF

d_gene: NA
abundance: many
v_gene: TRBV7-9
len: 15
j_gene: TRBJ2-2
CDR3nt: TGTGCCAGCAGCTACGACAGCGGAGGGACCGGGGAGCTGTTTTTT
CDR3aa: CASSYDSGGTGELFF

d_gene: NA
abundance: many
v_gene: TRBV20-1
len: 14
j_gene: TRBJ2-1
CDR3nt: TGCAGTGCTAGTAGGCACATCTCCTACAATGAGCAGTTCTTC
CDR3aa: CSASRHISYNEQFF

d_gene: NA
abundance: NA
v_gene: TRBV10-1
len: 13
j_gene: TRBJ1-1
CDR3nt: TGCGCCATGCTGGGACCCATTGTCACTGAAGCTTTCTTT
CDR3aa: CAMLGPIVTEAFF

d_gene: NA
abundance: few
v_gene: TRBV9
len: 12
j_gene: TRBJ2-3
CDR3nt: TGTGCCAGCAGCGCGCCCAGAGATACGCAGTATTTT
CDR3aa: CASSAPRDTQYF

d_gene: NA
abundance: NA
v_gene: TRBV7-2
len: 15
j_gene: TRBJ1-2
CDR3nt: TGTGCCAGCAGCTTGAGGGTTGGGAGTAACTATGGCTACACCTTC
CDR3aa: CASSLRVGSNYGYTF

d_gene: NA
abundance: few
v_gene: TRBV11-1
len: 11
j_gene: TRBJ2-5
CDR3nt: TGTGCCAGCGGCCTGCAAGAGACCCAGTACTTC
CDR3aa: CASGLQETQYF

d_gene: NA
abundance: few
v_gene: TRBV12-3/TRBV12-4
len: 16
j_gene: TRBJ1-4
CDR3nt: TGTGCCAGCAGTTTAGGGACTCTGAATAGGGGTGAAAAACTGTTTTTT
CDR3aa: CASSLGTLNRGEKLFF

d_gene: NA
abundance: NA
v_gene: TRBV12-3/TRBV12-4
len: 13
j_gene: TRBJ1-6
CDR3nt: TGTGCCAGCAGTCAAGGACAGAGTGGACCCCTCCACTTT
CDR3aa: CASSQGQSGPLHF

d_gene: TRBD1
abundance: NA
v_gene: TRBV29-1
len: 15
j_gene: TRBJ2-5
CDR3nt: TGCAGCGGGGGTTCCGGACAGGGAAACCAAGAGACCCAGTACTTC
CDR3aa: CSGGSGQGNQETQYF

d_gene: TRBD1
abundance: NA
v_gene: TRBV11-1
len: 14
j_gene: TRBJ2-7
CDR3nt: TGTGCCAGCAGCCCCGGGACAGGGGGCGTTGGGCAGTACTTC
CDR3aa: CASSPGTGGVGQYF

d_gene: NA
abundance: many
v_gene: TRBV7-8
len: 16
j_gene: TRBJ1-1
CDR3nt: TGTGCCAGCAGCCCCCCGTCAACGACCCCAAGCACTGAAGCTTTCTTT
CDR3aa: CASSPPSTTPSTEAFF

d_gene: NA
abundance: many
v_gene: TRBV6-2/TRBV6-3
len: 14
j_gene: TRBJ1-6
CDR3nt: TGTGCCAGCAGTTACTCCCAGATGTGGGACACCCTCCACTTT
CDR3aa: CASSYSQMWDTLHF

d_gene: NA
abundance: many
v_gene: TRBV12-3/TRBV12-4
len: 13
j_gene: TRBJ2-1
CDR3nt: TGTGCCAGCAGTTTATCTGTTTCTAATGAGCAGTTCTTC
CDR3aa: CASSLSVSNEQFF

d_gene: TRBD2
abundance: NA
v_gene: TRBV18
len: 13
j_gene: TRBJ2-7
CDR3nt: TGTGCCAGCCAGAGCGGGGGGGCAAAAGAGCAGTACTTC
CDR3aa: CASQSGGAKEQYF

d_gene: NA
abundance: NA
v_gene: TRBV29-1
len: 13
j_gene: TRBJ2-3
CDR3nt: TGCAGCGTACCGGGACTCCTGCGGGATACGCAGTATTTT
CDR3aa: CSVPGLLRDTQYF

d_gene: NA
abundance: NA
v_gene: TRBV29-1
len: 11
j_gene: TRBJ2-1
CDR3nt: TGCAGCGCGGGCCATAACAATGAGCAGTTCTTC
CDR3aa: CSAGHNNEQFF

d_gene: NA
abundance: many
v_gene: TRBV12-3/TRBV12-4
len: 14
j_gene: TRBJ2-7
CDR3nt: TGTGCCAGCAGTGGTCGGGGCCTGACCTACGAGCAGTACTTC
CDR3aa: CASSGRGLTYEQYF